This TCR beta chain comes out of a study of shared clonotypes between healthy human individuals. Study at large: Sampling drew on donors who were two women and three men aged 18 to 49.

Generated by immunoSEQ multiplex PCR, the TCRdb table keeps only in-frame clones and is missing some. The table lists roughly 700,000 clones, under 80% of them singletons. The CDR3 is made up of 14 amino acids. The ends were cut back, 5 bases at V and 5 bases at J, with 18 bases in the middle. CDR1 is SQVTM and CDR2 is ANQGSEA in the germline V gene. The sequenced material came from memory CD4+ T cells sorted from blood. Subset meaning: CD45RA-negative fraction. The sequence was collected from a woman aged 25 to 39 in good health. The chain combines TRBV29-1 with TRBJ2-5; D is unresolved. Here the CDR3 reads CSVKSFIERETQYF. DNA of the CDR3: TGCAGCGTTAAATCGTTCATCGAGAGGGAGACCCAGTACTTC.